These 5 T cell receptor beta chains were all obtained from the same sample, sequenced in a study of blood T cells in healthy people across ages. Using a J-beta primer mix together with a sample-barcoded 5' primer, a second PCR was run for about 6 to 12 cycles. TCRdb ran MiXCR on the 5' RACE reads and lists one entry per CDR3 protein. Among about 1.8 million distinct CDR3 sequences listed, just under 50% were seen once. Sequencing was carried out using blood. Receptor source: a woman in her thirties or forties in good health.

This chain connects TRBV6-1 to TRBJ1-6; 11 bases are a match to TRBD1. V dropped 7 bases and J dropped 4; count of bases not matched to a gene: 9. CDR3 length: 17 amino acids. Germline lookup yields CDR1 MNHNS and CDR2 SASEGT. CDR3 coding DNA: TGTGCCAGCAAAGGACAGGGGGCTGGGCTGTATAATTCACCCCTCCACTTT. Translation: CASKGQGAGLYNSPLHF.

In its sample, this clonotype was seen a few times. The chain links TRBV7-2 to TRBJ2-7; D perhaps matches TRBD2 (5 bases). The ends were cut back, 8 bases at V and 2 bases at J, with 16 bases in the middle. There are 14 residues in the CDR3. The germline CDR1 and CDR2 sequences are SGHTA and FQGNSA. CDR3 bases: TGTGCCAGCCGTCGCTCCCAAGCGGCCTACGAGCAGTACTTC. Residues: CASRRSQAAYEQYF.

This sequence joins TRBV5-1 and TRBJ2-1; 13 bases map to TRBD2. The CDR3 has 16 residues. J was trimmed by 4 bases and V by 3 bases; bases with no gene match: 4. CDR1 is SGHRS and CDR2 is YFSETQ in the germline V gene. The CDR3 sequence is CASSSGLAGRYNEQFF. CDR3 nucleotide sequence: TGCGCCAGCAGCTCGGGACTAGCGGGGCGTTACAATGAGCAGTTCTTC.

The V call is TRBV20-1, the J call TRBJ2-1; tentatively, D is TRBD1 or TRBD2 (5 bases each). There are 16 residues in the CDR3. Germline loops: CDR1 DFQATT, CDR2 SNEGSKA (reference sequence). With 0 bases removed from V and 7 bases from J, the gap between germline ends came to 19 bases. CDR3 protein: CSARDLKGTALNEQFF. CDR3 nucleotides: TGCAGTGCTAGAGATCTGAAGGGGACGGCTCTTAATGAGCAGTTCTTC.

V usage is TRBV5-1 and J usage is TRBJ2-5, with D perhaps matching TRBD2 (6 bases). The CDR3 spans 15 residues. With 0 bases removed from V and 1 base from J, the gap between germline ends came to 10 bases. Germline CDR1 is SGHRS and CDR2 is YFSETQ. This chain's CDR3 is CASSLGGVFQETQYF. The DNA of the CDR3 is TGCGCCAGCAGCTTGGGGGGGGTTTTCCAAGAGACCCAGTACTTC.